This T cell receptor (beta chain) was captured in a study of blood T cells in healthy people across ages (dated by TCRdb to 2014 to 2015). Study-wide context: In model experiments, roughly one uniquely barcoded TCR beta cDNA molecule per two T cells was captured by template switching. To track age-related changes in TCR beta repertoire diversity, the study relied on deep sequencing normalized with unique cDNA molecular identifiers. The donors were divided into four age groups: young (average approximately 15 years), middle-aged (under 40), aged (about 61) and long-lived (about 90). To avoid experimental bias, donors of different ages were distributed randomly across sequencing lanes. The study analyzed two additional independent replicas of 1 million unique cDNA reads from the same blood draw for two donors, one aged 18 to 30 and one aged 80 or older.

Summary of the overall study and its limitations: Estimates of total diversity based on one million sequenced T cells were regarded as lower bounds and as underestimates. Compared with the aged group, the long-lived group had more naive CD4+ T cells, fewer expanded clones and increased TCR diversity, a pattern suggesting age selection. A strong correlation was found between observed TCR beta diversity and the percentage of naive T cells measured by flow cytometry. Because the CMV infection status of the donors was unknown, age-related changes in expanded clonotypes may potentially have been confounded. Since profiling was done on bulk unsorted PBMCs, naive and antigen-experienced compartments could not be conclusively compared. Observed TCR beta diversity per million T cells fell roughly linearly with age, and a significant reduction was already apparent by age around 36.

The approximately 39 donors, aged roughly 6 to 90 years, were systemically healthy Caucasian individuals from Russia. Each donor gave 9.5 to 10 milliliters of peripheral blood, drawn into EDTA-treated Vacutainer tubes. Ficoll-Paque density-gradient centrifugation was used to isolate PBMCs, with at least 7 million per sample. Total RNA, at least 6 micrograms per sample, was extracted from PBMCs with Trizol reagent. The percentages of naive CD45RAhigh/CD27high T cells were determined by flow cytometry on a PBMC aliquot from every donor. The CDR3 spans 15 residues, from the cysteine through the phenylalanine. CDR3 DNA is the only sequence kept; it has 45 bases, read in frame from the first base. CDR1 KGHSH and CDR2 LQKENI are derived from the germline V gene. For this chain, trimming is 5 bases at the V end and 5 bases at the J end, and the number of junction bases without a gene match is 9. Libraries were made using 5' RACE. Sequencer: Illumina HiSeq 2500. A second PCR of about 6 to 11 cycles was run with a J-beta primer mix and a sample-barcoded 5' primer. A unique molecular identifier was introduced onto each TCR beta cDNA molecule by a template-switch 5' adaptor carrying 12 random nucleotides. At least 2.5 million CDR3-containing paired-end reads were obtained from each sample. First-strand cDNA synthesis was performed from all RNA using the Mint cDNA synthesis kit, with priming by a TRBC-specific oligonucleotide. Following uracil-DNA glycosylase treatment, all cDNA underwent a first 18-cycle PCR with the universal primers M1SS and BC2_uni_R. The study's own analysis went as follows. Normalization of each sample was performed by random selection of 1 million high-quality reads, each carrying a distinct molecular identifier. Reads with shared molecular identifiers were discarded instead of being binned into consensus sequences. MiTCR, with a Q25 quality threshold and the strictest error-elimination algorithm, was used for CDR3 identification, clonotype clustering and error correction. A nonparametric unseen species model with Euler transformation was used to estimate lower-bound total TCR beta diversity. Using fastp trimming at Q25 and MiXCR clonotype assembly, TCRdb reanalyzed the public sequencing data and kept in-frame beta chains. Each entry is one CDR3 protein sequence, shown with its most common DNA and genes. In this record, the V and J calls reflect TCRdb's handling and not the investigators' own analysis. Recorded for this sample are 650,000 to 1,000,000 distinct CDR3 sequences; 30% to 45% of them occurred a single time. The ten largest clones capture 10% to 15% of the sample.

About this clonotype: Its antigen is not yet known. Per-base quality was not reported, and no clone a single base away is much larger than it.

The origin of this receptor is a man aged 18 to 30 in good health. This chain is built from TRBV18 and TRBJ2-5; TRBD1 lines up with 9 middle nucleotides. The sample was blood. The DNA is as follows: TGTGCCAGCTCATCTGGACAGGGGCGGAGGGAGACCCAGTACTTC. This sequence encodes CASSSGQGRRETQYF.